The 6 T cell receptor beta chains in this list originate from one sample, sequenced in a study of T cells expressing NK-cell markers. One entry per CDR3 protein, without DNA, is what TCRdb gives after re-calling the 5' RACE reads. This sample's table has around 280,000 distinct CDR3 sequences. Sequenced material: blood T cells: a sorted CD56 or NKG2C T cell subset, CD4+ or CD8+ T cells, or bulk PBMC T cells (not recorded which). These TCRs come from a man aged 18 to 30 in good health.

The rearrangement links TRBV4-2 to TRBJ2-2; the D call from TCRdb, TRBD1, cannot be confirmed without DNA. Germline V gene data show CDR1 as LGHNA and CDR2 as YNFKEQ. The CDR3 covers 15 residues. CDR3 region: CASSQAPPGAGELFF.

V and J are TRBV20-1 and TRBJ2-1; without DNA, the TCRdb call of TRBD2 cannot be checked. In germline, CDR1 is DFQATT, CDR2 SNEGSKA (reference sequence). CDR3 length: 16 residues. The CDR3 is CSATELGLLSYNEQFF.

V is TRBV10-3 and J is TRBJ2-7; the TCRdb D gene call, TRBD2, has no DNA to confirm it. The CDR3 is 12 amino acids. Germline-derived CDR1 and CDR2 are ENHRY and SYGVKD. The CDR3 spells CAAAGLLGEQYF.

V usage is TRBV10-3 and J usage is TRBJ1-6. The CDR3 loop spans 13 amino acids. Germline lookup yields CDR1 ENHRY and CDR2 SYGVKD. CDR3 loop: CAISESTREPLHF.

The chain couples TRBV12-3 or TRBV12-4 to TRBJ2-1; TCRdb indicates TRBD1, and absent DNA this call remains unverified. The CDR3 has 14 residues. This CDR3 is CASSPRVGGNEQFF.

The chain links TRBV29-1 to TRBJ1-2; TCRdb selects TRBD1, and the lack of DNA leaves this call unchecked. The germline CDR1 and CDR2 sequences are SQVTM and ANQGSEA. The CDR3 is 12 residues long. The CDR3 sequence is CSSTGSNYGYTF.